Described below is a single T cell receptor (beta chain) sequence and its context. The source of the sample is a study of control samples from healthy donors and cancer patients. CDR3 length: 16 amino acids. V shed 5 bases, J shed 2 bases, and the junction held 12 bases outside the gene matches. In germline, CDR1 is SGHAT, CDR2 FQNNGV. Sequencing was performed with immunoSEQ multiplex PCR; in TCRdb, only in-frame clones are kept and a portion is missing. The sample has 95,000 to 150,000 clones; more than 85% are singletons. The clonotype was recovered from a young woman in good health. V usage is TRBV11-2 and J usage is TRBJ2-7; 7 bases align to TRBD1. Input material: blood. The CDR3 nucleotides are TGTGCCAGCAGCCCAGTAAAATGGACAGGTACCTACGAGCAGTACTTC. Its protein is CASSPVKWTGTYEQYF. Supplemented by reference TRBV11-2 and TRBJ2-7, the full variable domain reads EAGVAQSPRYKIIEKRQSVAFWCNPISGHATLYWYQQILGQGPKLLIQFQNNGVVDDSQLPKDRFSAERLKGVDSTLKIQPAKLEDSAVYLCASSPVKWTGTYEQYFGPGTRLTVT.